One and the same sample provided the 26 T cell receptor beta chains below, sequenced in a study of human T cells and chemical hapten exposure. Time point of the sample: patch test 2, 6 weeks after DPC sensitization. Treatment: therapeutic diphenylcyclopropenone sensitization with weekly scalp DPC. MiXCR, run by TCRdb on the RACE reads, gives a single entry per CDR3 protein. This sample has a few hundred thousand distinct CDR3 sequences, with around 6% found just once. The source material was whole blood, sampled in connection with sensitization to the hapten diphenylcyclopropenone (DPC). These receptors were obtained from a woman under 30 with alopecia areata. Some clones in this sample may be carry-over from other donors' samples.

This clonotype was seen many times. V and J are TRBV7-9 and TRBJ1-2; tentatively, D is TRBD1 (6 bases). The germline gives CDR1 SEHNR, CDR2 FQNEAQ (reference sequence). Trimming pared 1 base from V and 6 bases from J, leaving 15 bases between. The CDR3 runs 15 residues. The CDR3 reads CASSLESTGRDGYTF. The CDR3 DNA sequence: TGTGCCAGCAGCTTAGAGTCCACAGGGAGGGATGGCTACACCTTC.

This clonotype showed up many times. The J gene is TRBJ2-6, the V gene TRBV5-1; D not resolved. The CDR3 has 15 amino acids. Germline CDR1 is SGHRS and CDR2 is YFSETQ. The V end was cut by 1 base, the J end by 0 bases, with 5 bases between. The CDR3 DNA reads TGCGCCAGCAGCTTGAAGTTCTCTGGGGCCAACGTCCTGACTTTC. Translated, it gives CASSLKFSGANVLTF.

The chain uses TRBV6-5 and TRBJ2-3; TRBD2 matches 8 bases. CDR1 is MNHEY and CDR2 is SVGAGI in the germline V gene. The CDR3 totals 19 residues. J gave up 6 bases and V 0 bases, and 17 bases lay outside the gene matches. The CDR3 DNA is TGTGCCAGCAGTTACTCGGCGGGGATAGCGGGGACCCCCAGGGATACGCAGTATTTT. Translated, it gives CASSYSAGIAGTPRDTQYF.

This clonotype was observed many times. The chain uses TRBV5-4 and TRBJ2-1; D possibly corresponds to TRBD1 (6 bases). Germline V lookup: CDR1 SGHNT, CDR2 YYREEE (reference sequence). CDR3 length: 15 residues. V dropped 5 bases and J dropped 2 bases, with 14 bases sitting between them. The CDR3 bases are TGTGCCAGCAGGGAAGACAGGCTTACCTACAATGAGCAGTTCTTC. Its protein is CASREDRLTYNEQFF.

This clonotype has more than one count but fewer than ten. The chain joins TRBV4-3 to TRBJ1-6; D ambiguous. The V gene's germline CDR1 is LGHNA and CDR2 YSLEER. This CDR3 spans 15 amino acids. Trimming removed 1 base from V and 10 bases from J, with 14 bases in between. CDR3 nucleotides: TGCGCCAGCAGCCAAGTCTCCGATTTAGGATCACCCCTCCACTTT. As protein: CASSQVSDLGSPLHF.

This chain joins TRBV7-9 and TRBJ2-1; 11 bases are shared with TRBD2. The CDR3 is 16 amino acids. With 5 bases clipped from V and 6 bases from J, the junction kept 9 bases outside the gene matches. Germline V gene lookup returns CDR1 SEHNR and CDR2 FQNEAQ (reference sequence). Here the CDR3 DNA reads TGTGCCAGCAGCCCCTATAGCGGGGGGGCCCCCAATGAGCAGTTCTTC. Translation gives CASSPYSGGAPNEQFF.

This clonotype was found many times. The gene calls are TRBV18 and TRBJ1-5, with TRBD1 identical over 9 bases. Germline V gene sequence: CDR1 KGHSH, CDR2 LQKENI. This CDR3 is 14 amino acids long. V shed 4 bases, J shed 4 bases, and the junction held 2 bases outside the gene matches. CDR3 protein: CASSRDRANQPQHF. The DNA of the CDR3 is TGTGCCAGCTCACGGGACAGGGCTAATCAGCCCCAGCATTTT.

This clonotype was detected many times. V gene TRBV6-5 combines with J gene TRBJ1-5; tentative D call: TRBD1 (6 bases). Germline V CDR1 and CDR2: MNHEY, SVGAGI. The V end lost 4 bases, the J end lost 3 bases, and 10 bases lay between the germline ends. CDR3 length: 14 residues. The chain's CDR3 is CASSSGQINQPQHF. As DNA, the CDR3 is TGTGCCAGCAGTTCCGGACAGATCAATCAGCCCCAGCATTTT.

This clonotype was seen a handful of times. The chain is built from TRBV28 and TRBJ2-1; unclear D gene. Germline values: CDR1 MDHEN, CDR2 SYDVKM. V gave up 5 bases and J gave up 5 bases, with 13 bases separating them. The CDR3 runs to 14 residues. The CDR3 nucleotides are TGTGCCAGCAGTCCCCCAGGATGGGACAATGAGCAGTTCTTC. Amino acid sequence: CASSPPGWDNEQFF.

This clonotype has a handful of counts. CDR3 in amino acids: CASSQGQGVGGYTF. CDR3 in DNA: TGTGCCAGCAGCCAAGGACAGGGCGTGGGAGGCTACACCTTC. The chain links TRBV5-4 to TRBJ1-2, with TRBD1 identical over 8 bases. Germline V gives CDR1 SGHNT, CDR2 YYREEE (reference sequence). The junction had 10 bases not matched to a gene; V was cut back by 4 bases and J by 8 bases. The CDR3 is 14 amino acids.

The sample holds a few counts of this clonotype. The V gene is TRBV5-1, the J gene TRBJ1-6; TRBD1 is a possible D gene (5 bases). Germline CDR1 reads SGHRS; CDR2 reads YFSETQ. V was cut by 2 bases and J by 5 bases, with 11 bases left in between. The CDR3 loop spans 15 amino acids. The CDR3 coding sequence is TGCGCCAGCAGCTTCGACAGAGTAAATAATTCACCCCTCCACTTT. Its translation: CASSFDRVNNSPLHF.

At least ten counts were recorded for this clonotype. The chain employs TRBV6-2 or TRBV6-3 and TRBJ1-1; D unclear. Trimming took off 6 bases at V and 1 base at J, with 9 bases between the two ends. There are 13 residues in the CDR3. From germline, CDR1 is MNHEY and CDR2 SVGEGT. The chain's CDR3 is CASSPTTNTEAFF. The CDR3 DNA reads TGTGCCAGCAGCCCTACAACGAACACTGAAGCTTTCTTT.

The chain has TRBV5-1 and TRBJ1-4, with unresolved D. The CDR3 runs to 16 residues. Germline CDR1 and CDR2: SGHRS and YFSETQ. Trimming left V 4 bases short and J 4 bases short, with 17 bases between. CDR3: CASSGLFGRSNEKLFF. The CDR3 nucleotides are TGCGCCAGCAGCGGTTTATTTGGACGGAGTAATGAAAAACTGTTTTTT.

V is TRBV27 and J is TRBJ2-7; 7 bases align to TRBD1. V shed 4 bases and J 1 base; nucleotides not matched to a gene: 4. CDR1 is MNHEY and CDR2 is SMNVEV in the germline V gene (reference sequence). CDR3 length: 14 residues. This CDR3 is CASSSWTGSYEQYF. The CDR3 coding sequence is TGTGCCAGCAGTTCTTGGACAGGTTCCTACGAGCAGTACTTC.

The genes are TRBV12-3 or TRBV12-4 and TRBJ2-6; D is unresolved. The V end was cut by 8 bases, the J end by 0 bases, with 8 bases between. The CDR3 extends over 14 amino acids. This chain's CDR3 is CASDPSSGANVLTF. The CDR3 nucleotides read TGTGCCAGCGACCCCAGCTCTGGGGCCAACGTCCTGACTTTC.

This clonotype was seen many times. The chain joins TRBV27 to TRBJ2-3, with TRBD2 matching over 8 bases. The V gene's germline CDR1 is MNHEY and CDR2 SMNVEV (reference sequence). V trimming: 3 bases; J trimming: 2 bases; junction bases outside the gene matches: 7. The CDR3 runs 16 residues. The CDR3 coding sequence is TGTGCCAGCAGTTTGGGACTAGGGAAATTCACAGATACGCAGTATTTT. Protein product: CASSLGLGKFTDTQYF.

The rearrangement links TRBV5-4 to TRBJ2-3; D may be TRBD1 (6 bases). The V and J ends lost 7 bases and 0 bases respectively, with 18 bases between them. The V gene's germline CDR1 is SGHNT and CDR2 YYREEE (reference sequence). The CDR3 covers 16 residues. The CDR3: CASGSPRGQSTDTQYF. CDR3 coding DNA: TGTGCCAGCGGGTCACCCCGTGGACAGAGCACAGATACGCAGTATTTT.

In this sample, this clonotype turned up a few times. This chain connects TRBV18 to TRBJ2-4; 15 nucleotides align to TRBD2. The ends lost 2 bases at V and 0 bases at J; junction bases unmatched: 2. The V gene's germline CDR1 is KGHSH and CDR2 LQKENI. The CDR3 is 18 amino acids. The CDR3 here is CASSPRTSGGAAKNIQYF. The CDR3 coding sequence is TGTGCCAGCTCACCAAGGACTAGCGGGGGGGCAGCCAAAAACATTCAGTACTTC.

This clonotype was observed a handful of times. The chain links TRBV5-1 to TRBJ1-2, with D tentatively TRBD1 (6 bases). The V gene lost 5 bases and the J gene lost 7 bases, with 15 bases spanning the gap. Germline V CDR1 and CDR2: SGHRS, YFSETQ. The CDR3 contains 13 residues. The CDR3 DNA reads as TGCGCCAGCAGTGTCACAGGGAGGATTGGCTACACCTTC. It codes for CASSVTGRIGYTF.

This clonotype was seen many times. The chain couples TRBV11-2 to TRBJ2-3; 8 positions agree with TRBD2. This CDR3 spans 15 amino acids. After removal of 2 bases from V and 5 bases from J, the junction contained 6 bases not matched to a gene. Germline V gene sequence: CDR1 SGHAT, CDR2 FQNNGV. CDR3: CASSLLSSGVDTQYF. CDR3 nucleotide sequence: TGTGCCAGCAGCTTATTAAGTAGCGGGGTAGATACGCAGTATTTT. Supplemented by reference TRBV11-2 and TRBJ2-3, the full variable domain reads EAGVAQSPRYKIIEKRQSVAFWCNPISGHATLYWYQQILGQGPKLLIQFQNNGVVDDSQLPKDRFSAERLKGVDSTLKIQPAKLEDSAVYLCASSLLSSGVDTQYFGPGTRLTVL.

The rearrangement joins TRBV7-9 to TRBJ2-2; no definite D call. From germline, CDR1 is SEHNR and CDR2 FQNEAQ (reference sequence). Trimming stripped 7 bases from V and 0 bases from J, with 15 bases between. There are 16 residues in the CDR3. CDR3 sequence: CASTVTGRPNTGELFF. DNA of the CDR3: TGTGCCAGCACTGTCACCGGACGGCCGAACACCGGGGAGCTGTTTTTT.

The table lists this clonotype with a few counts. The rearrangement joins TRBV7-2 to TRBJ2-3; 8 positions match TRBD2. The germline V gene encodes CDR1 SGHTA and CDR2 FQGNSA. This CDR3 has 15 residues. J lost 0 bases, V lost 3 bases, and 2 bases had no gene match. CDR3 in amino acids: CASSLGLVSTDTQYF. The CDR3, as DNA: TGTGCCAGCAGCTTGGGACTAGTTAGCACAGATACGCAGTATTTT. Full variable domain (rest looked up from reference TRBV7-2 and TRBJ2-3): GAGVSQSPSNKVTEKGKDVELRCDPISGHTALYWYRQSLGQGLEFLIYFQGNSAPDKSGLPSDRFSAERTGGSVSTLTIQRTQQEDSAVYLCASSLGLVSTDTQYFGPGTRLTVL.

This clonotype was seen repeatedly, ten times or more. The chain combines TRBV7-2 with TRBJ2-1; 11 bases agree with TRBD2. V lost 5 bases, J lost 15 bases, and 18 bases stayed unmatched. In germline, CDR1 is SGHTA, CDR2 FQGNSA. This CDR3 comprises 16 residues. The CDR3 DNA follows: TGTGCCAGCAGCCTCACTTCTAGCGGGGGGCCCCCGATCCGGTTCTTC. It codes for CASSLTSSGGPPIRFF.

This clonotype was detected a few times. CDR3 DNA sequence: TGTGCCAGCAGTTACGCATTAGCGGGGTATTCGGATGAGCAGTTCTTC. As protein: CASSYALAGYSDEQFF. The chain links TRBV6-2 or TRBV6-3 to TRBJ2-1, with TRBD2 identical over 8 bases. Unmatched junction bases numbered 11, after V lost 2 bases and J lost 8 bases. The CDR3 spans 16 residues. The V gene's germline CDR1 is MNHEY and CDR2 SVGEGT.

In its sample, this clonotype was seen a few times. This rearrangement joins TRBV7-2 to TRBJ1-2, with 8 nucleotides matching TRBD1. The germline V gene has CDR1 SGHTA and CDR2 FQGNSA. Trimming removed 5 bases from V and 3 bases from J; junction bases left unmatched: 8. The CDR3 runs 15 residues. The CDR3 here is CASSSSDRAYYGYTF. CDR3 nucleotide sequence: TGTGCCAGCAGCAGTTCGGACAGGGCATACTATGGCTACACCTTC.

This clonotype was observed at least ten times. The CDR3 DNA sequence: TGTGCCAGCAGAGTAGACCGGGACAATCAGCCCCAGCATTTT. This encodes CASRVDRDNQPQHF. The chain carries TRBV6-2 or TRBV6-3 and TRBJ1-5; D is ambiguous. Trimming shortened V by 6 bases and J by 3 bases, and 12 bases separated the two germline ends. CDR3 length: 14 residues. The germline V gene encodes CDR1 MNHEY and CDR2 SVGEGT.